This record concerns one T cell receptor (beta chain) sequence. The CDR3 contains 13 residues. V lost 3 bases, J lost 10 bases, and 15 bases lay in between. Germline values: CDR1 SGDLS, CDR2 YYNGEE. The sample is drawn from a study of blood T cell repertoires in COVID-19. Study overall: Sites in the United States, Italy and Spain provided acute and convalescent COVID-19 samples. The cDNA or gDNA used as material had been derived from T cells, B-cell-depleted T cells, or PBMCs.

Per the study methods: Amplification with reference gene primers provided the estimates of nucleated cell counts. This table comes from immunoSEQ multiplex PCR, and its TCRdb copy is limited to in-frame clones, with some not included. The DNA gave D and trimming, while V, J and clone size come from that table. The table has approximately 99,000 clones, 70% to 90% seen once. The sequenced sample was peripheral blood. The chain combines TRBV9 with TRBJ2-3; D might be TRBD2 (6 bases). The receptor's source is a woman in her sixties in a cohort sampled during active or convalescent COVID-19. The CDR3 loop is CASSDLATGAQYF. The CDR3 bases are TGTGCCAGCAGCGACCTAGCGACTGGTGCGCAGTATTTT. The full variable domain, completed using reference TRBV9 and TRBJ2-3, is DSGVTQTPKHLITATGQRVTLRCSPRSGDLSVYWYQQSLDQGLQFLIQYYNGEERAKGNILERFSAQQFPDLHSELNLSSLELGDSALYFCASSDLATGAQYFGPGTRLTVL.